One and the same sample provided the 17 T cell receptor beta chains below, sequenced in a study of identifying expanded T cells in peripheral blood. TCRdb's copy holds only in-frame clones and misses some; the assay was immunoSEQ multiplex PCR. This table holds 130,000 or so clones, 84% found once. The sequenced sample was blood. The source of these receptors is a person between 18 and 75 years old in good health.

The chain is built from TRBV7-9 and TRBJ1-2; TRBD1 is a possible D gene (5 bases). Germline loops: CDR1 SEHNR, CDR2 FQNEAQ (reference sequence). The CDR3 has 15 amino acids. Between the trimmed V and J ends, which lost 6 bases and 4 bases, there was a span of 18 bases. The CDR3 here is CASRVISGDVYGYTF. In DNA form, the CDR3 reads TGTGCCAGCAGGGTAATATCGGGGGACGTCTATGGCTACACCTTC.

The V gene is TRBV25-1, the J gene TRBJ2-5, with no clear D. Germline assignment: CDR1 MGHDK and CDR2 SYGVNS. V gave up 1 base and J gave up 6 bases, with 15 bases separating them. The CDR3 covers 15 residues. CDR3 region: CASSEWVGKVKTQYF. The CDR3 nucleotides are TGTGCCAGCAGTGAATGGGTGGGGAAGGTGAAGACCCAGTACTTC.

The chain employs TRBV4-1 and TRBJ1-1, with a weak D call TRBD1 (5 bases). This CDR3 has 14 amino acids. The germline V and J ends were trimmed by 2 bases and 7 bases, with 14 bases remaining between them. Germline CDR1 MGHRA, CDR2 YSYEKL. The CDR3 loop is CASSQLFGAGEAFF. The CDR3 coding sequence is TGCGCCAGCAGCCAATTATTCGGGGCCGGTGAAGCTTTCTTT.

The chain couples TRBV7-4 to TRBJ2-5; 9 bases align to TRBD2. CDR1 SGHVT and CDR2 SQSDAQ come from the germline V gene. V shed 5 bases, J shed 3 bases, and the junction held 10 bases outside the gene matches. CDR3 size: 16 residues. CDR3 DNA: TGTGCCAGCAGCAATTGCTATGGCGGGGGGGAAGAGACCCAGTACTTC. It yields the protein CASSNCYGGGEETQYF.

J is TRBJ1-2 and V is TRBV11-1; possibly TRBD1 for D (6 bases). The V and J ends lost 5 bases and 4 bases respectively, with 17 bases between them. The CDR3 has 15 amino acids. Germline CDR1 is SGHAT and CDR2 is FQDESV (reference sequence). Written as DNA, the CDR3 is TGTGCCAGCAGCCCCCAAACTACGGACAGCTATGGCTACACCTTC. Translated, it gives CASSPQTTDSYGYTF.

The gene calls are TRBV19 and TRBJ2-1; D gene ambiguous. Per germline, CDR1 LNHDA and CDR2 SQIVND (reference sequence). This CDR3 has 16 residues. Trimming removed 3 bases from V and 0 bases from J, with 12 bases in between. The CDR3 sequence: CASSIPATRSYNEQFF. CDR3 DNA sequence: TGTGCCAGTAGTATCCCAGCGACCCGCTCCTACAATGAGCAGTTCTTC.

The gene calls are TRBV5-4 and TRBJ1-4, with TRBD1 identical over 8 bases. The length of the CDR3 is 15 residues. The V and J ends lost 4 bases and 8 bases, in that order; junction bases with no gene match: 10. In germline, CDR1 is SGHNT, CDR2 YYREEE (reference sequence). CDR3 amino acids: CASSILGQGGEKLFF. CDR3 DNA sequence: TGTGCCAGCAGCATACTCGGACAGGGCGGCGAAAAACTGTTTTTT.

The chain is built from TRBV19 and TRBJ1-2; the match to TRBD1 covers 8 bases. The CDR3 consists of 15 residues. V lost 5 bases to trimming and J lost 6 bases; unmatched junction nucleotides: 11. Germline V gene sequence: CDR1 LNHDA, CDR2 SQIVND (reference sequence). The CDR3 DNA reads as TGTGCCAGTAGTCCTACCGGGACAGGTCTAAATGGCTACACCTTC. As protein: CASSPTGTGLNGYTF. Looking up the rest from reference TRBV19 and TRBJ1-2 gives the full variable domain: DGGITQSPKYLFRKEGQNVTLSCEQNLNHDAMYWYRQDPGQGLRLIYYSQIVNDFQKGDIAEGYSVSREKKESFPLTVTSAQKNPTAFYLCASSPTGTGLNGYTFGSGTRLTVV.

V is TRBV28 and J is TRBJ1-2; D possibly corresponds to TRBD1 (5 bases). Per the germline V gene, CDR1 is MDHEN and CDR2 is SYDVKM. The ends were cut back, 6 bases at V and 1 base at J, with 15 bases in the middle. This CDR3 has 15 residues. The CDR3 sequence: CASRDLGGGNYGYTF. For the CDR3, the DNA is TGTGCCAGCAGAGATCTTGGGGGGGGTAACTATGGCTACACCTTC.

This clone was seen once. The chain is built from TRBV6-6 and TRBJ2-7; possibly TRBD1 for D (5 bases). CDR1 is MNHNY, CDR2 SVGAGI, per germline (reference sequence). The length of the CDR3 is 14 residues. The V and J ends lost 7 bases and 0 bases respectively, with 13 bases between them. The DNA for the CDR3 is TGTGCCAGCACTACAGGTCCGAGCTCCTACGAGCAGTACTTC. Translation: CASTTGPSSYEQYF.

The rearrangement links TRBV11-3 to TRBJ2-7; TRBD2 might be the D (7 bases). CDR3 size: 16 residues. Deletions cut 0 bases from V and 4 bases from J, with 16 bases between. The germline V gene encodes CDR1 SGHNT and CDR2 YENEEA. CDR3 coding DNA: TGTGCCAGCAGCTTAGATGGAGGGGGGGCGCGTTACGAGCAGTACTTC. It yields the protein CASSLDGGGARYEQYF.

The V and J genes are TRBV6-1 and TRBJ1-3; D gene ambiguous. Between the trimmed V and J ends, which lost 0 bases and 4 bases, there was a span of 13 bases. The CDR3 spans 16 residues. Germline lookup yields CDR1 MNHNS and CDR2 SASEGT. The DNA for the CDR3 is TGTGCCAGCAGTGAAGCGCCAGGAGTGGGAGGAAACACCATATATTTT. Translation gives CASSEAPGVGGNTIYF.

The CDR3 coding sequence is TGTGCCAGCAGGCTGGGACAGGGGAATAACTACGAGCAGTACTTC. It translates to CASRLGQGNNYEQYF. The chain has TRBV7-2 and TRBJ2-7; 10 bases fit TRBD1. The junction had 8 bases not matched to a gene; V was cut back by 6 bases and J by 3 bases. The CDR3 totals 15 residues. The germline CDR1 and CDR2 sequences are SGHTA and FQGNSA.

This chain links TRBV29-1 with TRBJ1-1; a possible D gene is TRBD1 (5 bases). Trimming removed 6 bases at V and 5 bases at J, with 16 bases between. CDR3 size: 13 residues. The germline V gene encodes CDR1 SQVTM and CDR2 ANQGSEA. This chain's CDR3 is CSVPGGGWTEAFF. In DNA, the CDR3 is TGCAGCGTCCCCGGGGGGGGGTGGACTGAAGCTTTCTTT. The whole variable domain, filled in from reference TRBV29-1 and TRBJ1-1, reads SAVISQKPSRDICQRGTSLTIQCQVDSQVTMMFWYRQQPGQSLTLIATANQGSEATYESGFVIDKFPISRPNLTFSTLTVSNMSPEDSSIYLCSVPGGGWTEAFFGQGTRLTVV.

The V and J genes are TRBV2 and TRBJ2-1, with D uncertain. Trimming took 6 bases from V and 6 from J, leaving 21 bases between them. Germline V gene data show CDR1 as SNHLY and CDR2 as FYNNEI. The CDR3 covers 16 residues. The CDR3 bases are TGTGCCAGCAGAGTTAATCCAGTGAGGACCCGCAATGAGCAGTTCTTC. Its protein is CASRVNPVRTRNEQFF.

This chain uses TRBV5-5 with TRBJ2-5, with 13 bases that match TRBD2. CDR1 and CDR2 (germline): SGHKS, YYEKEE (reference sequence). Trimming cost V 6 bases and J 5 bases; bases outside gene matches: 7. CDR3 length: 15 amino acids. CDR3 nucleotide sequence: TGTGCCAGCACCCGGACTAGCGGGGGTTGGGAGACCCAGTACTTC. Its protein product is CASTRTSGGWETQYF.

About this clone: Other DNA sequences within the sample encode an identical CDR3. The chain has TRBV9 and TRBJ1-1; D unclear. Germline-derived CDR1 and CDR2 are SGDLS and YYNGEE. This CDR3 has 13 residues. V was trimmed by 2 bases and J by 1 base, leaving 6 bases between them. The CDR3 DNA follows: TGTGCCAGCAGCGTTACGGCGAACACTGAAGCTTTCTTT. Translated, it gives CASSVTANTEAFF.